This T cell receptor beta chain was captured by sequencing in a study of blood T cell repertoires in COVID-19. Looking at the study overall: Donors in the United States, Italy and Spain gave samples during acute or convalescent COVID-19. PBMCs, B-cell-depleted T cells, or T cells provided the cDNA or gDNA that made up the material.

The CDR3 extends over 13 amino acids. V dropped 10 bases and J dropped 4; count of bases not matched to a gene: 9. Germline V gives CDR1 ENHRY, CDR2 SYGVKD. In the authors' methods: Scientists estimated how many nucleated cells there were by amplifying reference gene primers. The assay was immunoSEQ multiplex PCR, and TCRdb's table has in-frame clones only and misses some. D and trimming were read from the DNA, whereas the V and J calls and clone size are those reported in that table. The data hold roughly 520,000 clones, with around nine tenths observed a single time. Two consecutive negative NP/OP PCR tests, clearance, or resolved symptoms defined Cohort 3 recovery.

The V call is TRBV10-3, the J call TRBJ1-2, with 7 bases matching TRBD1. The sample taken for sequencing was PBMCs or T cells enriched from blood (not recorded which). The sequence derives from a woman between 40 and 50 years old who had recovered from COVID-19. DNA of the CDR3: TGTGCCACCTACCCGGGACAGACCTATGGCTACACCTTC. Its translation is CATYPGQTYGYTF.